Detailed here is one T cell receptor beta chain. V was clipped by 4 bases and J by 2 bases; unmatched bases: 6. There are 16 residues in the CDR3. Germline V gene data show CDR1 as LGHDT and CDR2 as YNNKEL (reference sequence). Assay: immunoSEQ multiplex PCR; the TCRdb copy retains only in-frame clones and omits some. The sample yields around 240,000 clones, 80% to 90% seen once. This entry comes from a study of blood T cell repertoires in COVID-19. Sequenced sample: PBMCs or T cells enriched from blood (not recorded which). The V gene is TRBV3-1 (or the pseudogene TRBV3-2), the J gene TRBJ2-3, with 10 bases matching TRBD2. The clonotype comes from a woman in her forties or fifties who had recovered from COVID-19. DNA of the CDR3: TGTGCCAGCAGCCTTCTAGCGGGAGAGGACACAGATACGCAGTATTTT. It translates to CASSLLAGEDTDTQYF.